These 13 T cell receptor beta chains were all obtained from the same sample, sequenced in a study of cytomegalovirus exposure and HLA in healthy donors. Primers for the PCR totalled 60 Vbeta and 13 Jbeta. Assay: immunoSEQ multiplex PCR; the TCRdb copy retains only in-frame clones and omits some. The data contain roughly 150,000 clones, over 70% of them singletons. Sequencing was done on a sample of PBMCs. These receptors originate from a woman under 30 in good health and CMV-seronegative.

The J gene is TRBJ2-7, the V gene TRBV5-1; TRBD2 agrees at 7 bases. The CDR3 runs 13 residues. Germline V gives CDR1 SGHRS, CDR2 YFSETQ. Germline trimming cut 2 bases from V and 4 bases from J; bases unmatched to any gene: 3. CDR3 nucleotides: TGCGCCAGCAGCTTCCTAGCGGATTACGAGCAGTACTTC. Translating it yields CASSFLADYEQYF.

This sequence joins TRBV5-1 and TRBJ2-1, with 8 bases lining up with TRBD1. The CDR3 covers 14 residues. With 4 bases clipped from V and 2 bases from J, the junction kept 2 bases outside the gene matches. Germline loops: CDR1 SGHRS, CDR2 YFSETQ. The CDR3 sequence is CASSPGGTYNEQFF. CDR3 DNA: TGCGCCAGCAGCCCAGGGGGCACCTACAATGAGCAGTTCTTC.

V is TRBV2 and J is TRBJ2-7; unclear D gene. Germline-derived CDR1 and CDR2 are SNHLY and FYNNEI. V lost 5 bases and J 3 bases, leaving 11 bases between the germline ends. The length of the CDR3 is 13 residues. The CDR3 protein is CASSSIGGYEQYF. The CDR3 DNA reads TGTGCCAGCAGTTCGATCGGTGGCTACGAGCAGTACTTC.

V usage is TRBV6-1 and J usage is TRBJ1-4; D is perhaps TRBD1 (6 bases). This CDR3 region has 20 residues. V was shortened by 4 bases and J by 1 base, with 25 bases between the two germline ends. Germline assignment: CDR1 MNHNS and CDR2 SASEGT. The CDR3 sequence is CASSGGMGQGRGGTNEKLFF. The CDR3 bases are TGTGCCAGCAGTGGAGGGATGGGCCAGGGGAGGGGAGGAACTAATGAAAAACTGTTTTTT.

The chain employs TRBV19 and TRBJ1-2, with a weak D call TRBD1 (6 bases). Germline V gene sequence: CDR1 LNHDA, CDR2 SQIVND (reference sequence). The ends were cut back, 8 bases at V and 5 bases at J, with 24 bases in the middle. This CDR3 is built from 16 residues. The CDR3 sequence: CASWDPLRDRKYGYTF. In nucleotides, the CDR3 is TGTGCCAGTTGGGACCCTCTGAGAGACAGGAAATATGGCTACACCTTC.

Remarks on this clone: This specimen includes other DNA sequences encoding the same CDR3. The gene calls are TRBV6-5 and TRBJ1-3; possible D gene TRBD1, 5 bases. V lost 4 bases and J lost 4, with 8 bases in between. This CDR3 is 13 amino acids long. Per the germline V gene, CDR1 is MNHEY and CDR2 is SVGAGI. The DNA for the CDR3 is TGTGCCAGCAGTTCAGGGTCAGGAAACACCATATATTTT. Its translation: CASSSGSGNTIYF.

This chain links TRBV18 with TRBJ2-7, with TRBD1 matching over 7 bases. Losses at the gene ends were 8 bases for V and 3 bases for J; bases not matched to a gene: 16. The CDR3 is 16 residues long. Per germline, CDR1 KGHSH and CDR2 LQKENI. CDR3 nucleotides: TGTGCCAGCCCGACAGGGTCGCCTGGGATGAACTACGAGCAGTACTTC. Protein: CASPTGSPGMNYEQYF.

The chain links TRBV5-4 to TRBJ1-6; 7 bases align to TRBD1. Germline-derived CDR1 and CDR2 are SGHNT and YYREEE (reference sequence). CDR3 length equals 15 residues. V trimming: 2 bases; J trimming: 7 bases; junction bases outside the gene matches: 6. The CDR3 nucleotides read TGTGCCAGCAGCTTAAACTCAGGGGGAAATTCACCCCTCCACTTT. Protein product: CASSLNSGGNSPLHF.

The chain couples TRBV7-3 to TRBJ2-1, with TRBD1 matching 9 bases. CDR1 SGHTA and CDR2 FQGTGA come from the germline V gene. The CDR3 consists of 13 residues. The junction had 1 base not matched to a gene; V was cut back by 5 bases and J by 5 bases. The CDR3 DNA reads as TGTGCCAGCAGCCGGGACAGGGACAATGAGCAGTTCTTC. Amino acid sequence: CASSRDRDNEQFF.

The chain has TRBV29-1 and TRBJ2-7; 7 bases line up with TRBD1. V was clipped by 7 bases and J by 3 bases; unmatched bases: 6. CDR3 length: 12 amino acids. Germline V gives CDR1 SQVTM, CDR2 ANQGSEA. CDR3: CSARQGSYEQYF. The CDR3 nucleotides read TGCAGCGCCAGACAGGGTAGCTACGAGCAGTACTTC.

This chain links TRBV7-2 with TRBJ1-2; no firm D call. The CDR3 is 16 residues long. Deletions cut 1 base from V and 4 bases from J, with 16 bases between. Per germline, CDR1 SGHTA and CDR2 FQGNSA. CDR3 in amino acids: CASSLEQGLFFYGYTF. The CDR3 DNA reads TGTGCCAGCAGCTTAGAGCAAGGACTGTTCTTCTATGGCTACACCTTC.

This clone was recorded only once. The chain uses TRBV21-1 and TRBJ1-2; TRBD1, the D gene given by the table, was not confirmed from the DNA. TRBV21-1 is a pseudogene segment. The CDR3 extends over 14 amino acids. CDR3 sequence: CASSEDSAFYGYTF. The CDR3 nucleotides are TGTGCCAGCAGCGAAGACAGTGCCTTCTATGGCTACACCTTC.

The sample holds a few counts of this clone. This sequence joins TRBV6-6 and TRBJ2-2; 8 bases agree with TRBD1. V was clipped by 6 bases and J by 3 bases; unmatched bases: 0. This CDR3 has 13 residues. From germline, CDR1 is MNHNY and CDR2 SVGAGI (reference sequence). CDR3 DNA sequence: TGTGCCAGCAGGGACAGGGACACCGGGGAGCTGTTTTTT. This codes for CASRDRDTGELFF.